This T cell receptor (beta chain) appears in the sequencing data of a study of cytomegalovirus exposure and HLA in healthy donors. Points from the study as a whole: A later analysis linked a missense variant in DCLRE1C to the trimming of TCR beta V and J genes.

PCR employed 60 Vbeta and 13 Jbeta primers. Repertoires were generated with immunoSEQ multiplex PCR, while TCRdb's copy carries only in-frame clones and drops some. The sample consists of about 100,000 clones, approximately 79% of them appearing once. For this clone: Its antigen is not identified.

Germline-derived CDR1 and CDR2 are SGHTA and FQGNSA. This CDR3 is built from 13 residues. Trimming pared 5 bases from V and 2 bases from J, leaving 9 bases between. Specimen: PBMCs. This chain joins TRBV7-2 and TRBJ1-2, with TRBD1 as a possible D gene (5 bases). The source of this sequence is a woman between 40 and 55 years old in good health and CMV-seropositive. This chain's CDR3 is CASSPDTNYGYTF. In DNA form, the CDR3 reads TGTGCCAGCAGCCCGGACACCAACTATGGCTACACCTTC.